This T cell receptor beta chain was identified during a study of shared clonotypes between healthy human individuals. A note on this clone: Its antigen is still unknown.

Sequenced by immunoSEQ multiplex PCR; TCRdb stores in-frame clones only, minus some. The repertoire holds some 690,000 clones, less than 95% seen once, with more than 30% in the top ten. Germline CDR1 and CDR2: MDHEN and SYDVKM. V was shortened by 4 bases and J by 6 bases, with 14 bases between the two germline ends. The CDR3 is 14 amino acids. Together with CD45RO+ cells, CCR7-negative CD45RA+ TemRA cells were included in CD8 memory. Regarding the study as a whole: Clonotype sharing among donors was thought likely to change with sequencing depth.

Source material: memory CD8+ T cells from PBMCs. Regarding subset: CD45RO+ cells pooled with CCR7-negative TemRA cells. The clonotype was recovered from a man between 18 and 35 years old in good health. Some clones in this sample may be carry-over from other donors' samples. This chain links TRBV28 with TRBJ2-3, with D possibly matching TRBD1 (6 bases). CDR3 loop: CASSSNSGVDTQYF. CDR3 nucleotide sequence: TGTGCCAGCAGTTCTAATTCAGGGGTCGATACGCAGTATTTT.